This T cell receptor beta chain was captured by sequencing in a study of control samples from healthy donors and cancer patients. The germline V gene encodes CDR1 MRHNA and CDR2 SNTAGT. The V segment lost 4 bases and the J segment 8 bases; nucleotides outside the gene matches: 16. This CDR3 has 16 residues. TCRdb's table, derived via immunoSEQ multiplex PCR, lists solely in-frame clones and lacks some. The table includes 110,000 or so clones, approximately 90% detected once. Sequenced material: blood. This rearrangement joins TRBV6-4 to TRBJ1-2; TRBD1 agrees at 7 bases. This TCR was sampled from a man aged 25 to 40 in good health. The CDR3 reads CASSASWSGDRKGYTF. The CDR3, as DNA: TGTGCCAGCAGTGCCTCTTGGTCGGGGGACAGAAAGGGCTACACCTTC.